A selection of T cell receptor beta chains follows, all from one sample in a study of CD4 T cells in relation to SARS-CoV-2 and coronaviruses. Their cognate antigens are unknown. Data came from immunoSEQ multiplex PCR; TCRdb stores just in-frame clones and leaves some out. The sample carries about 40,000 clones, about four fifths recorded once. The specimen was naive CD4+ T cells from PBMCs, cultured in vitro. Receptors were obtained from an adult with COVID-19. CDR3s include the opening cysteine and the closing phenylalanine or tryptophan. D genes are given only for firm matches. Clone size is stated in some rows and not others, as once, few, many or a class when expanded.

V gene	D gene	J gene	clone size	CDR3 protein
TRBV7-9	TRBD1	TRBJ1-2	few	CASSPWDREEDYGYTF
TRBV7-9	-	TRBJ2-3	-	CASSFLLAGVADTQYF
TRBV19	TRBD2	TRBJ2-3	-	CASSNLLLAGVWGTDTQYF
TRBV5-1	-	TRBJ1-1	-	CASSARAAGTEAFF
TRBV7-2	-	TRBJ2-1	-	CASSGQNRVLHNEQFF
TRBV28	-	TRBJ2-7	-	CASSLAGSWEHEQYF
TRBV15	TRBD1	TRBJ1-4	-	CATSGQTGRHNEKLFF
TRBV29-1	TRBD2	TRBJ2-7	-	CSVPKRGSTQGEQYF
TRBV6-5	-	TRBJ2-3	-	CASRGLGGTDTQYF
TRBV28	TRBD1	TRBJ1-2	-	CASSDPRTGLFGYTF
TRBV28	TRBD1	TRBJ1-5	-	CASRTQGAGGNQPQHF
TRBV11-2	TRBD1	TRBJ2-1	once	CASSLGQVEYNEQFF
TRBV11-2	-	TRBJ2-2	-	CASSRTSGTGELFF
TRBV12-3/TRBV12-4	-	TRBJ2-4	-	CASRRRVGNIQYF
TRBV15	TRBD2	TRBJ2-7	-	CATSREGGAGRLTYEQYF
TRBV18	TRBD2	TRBJ2-3	-	CASSGTGGPTDTQYF
TRBV5-5	-	TRBJ1-5	few	CASSLKFETPNQPQHF
TRBV9	-	TRBJ2-3	once	CASSVVPELGDTQYF
TRBV7-9	TRBD1	TRBJ2-7	-	CASSLADRGLDEQYF
TRBV28	-	TRBJ1-2	-	CASIPSGGHYGYTF
TRBV5-1	-	TRBJ2-3	-	CASSSGRNPDTQYF
TRBV5-1	-	TRBJ1-1	few	CASGLRDGAPNTEAFF
TRBV5-4	TRBD1	TRBJ1-6	few	CASSIGQGGAWSPLHF
TRBV10-1	TRBD2	TRBJ2-7	-	CASIRNTAGGEQYF
TRBV6-5	-	TRBJ2-1	-	CASRKSSYNEQFF
TRBV3-1/TRBV3-2	TRBD2	TRBJ2-7	-	CASERGSGCSYEQYF
TRBV5-6	-	TRBJ2-5	-	CASSTEVETQYF
TRBV30	-	TRBJ1-6	-	CAWSTFRLNSPLHF
TRBV19	-	TRBJ1-5	once	CASSLTGQASNQPQHF
TRBV29-1	TRBD1	TRBJ1-2	few	CSVGDRGGEGYTF
TRBV15	TRBD1	TRBJ1-1	few	CATSREGYRGPSEAFF
TRBV11-3	-	TRBJ2-5	-	CASSLERVGTTQKTQYF
TRBV5-1	-	TRBJ1-4	-	CASSLVSGGEKLFF
TRBV2	TRBD2	TRBJ2-3	-	CASSVAGGGTDTQYF
TRBV28	TRBD1	TRBJ2-1	once	CASSLWIDRVGQSATYNEQFF
TRBV28	-	TRBJ1-2	few	CASSLRQGYYGYTF
TRBV10-2	-	TRBJ2-7	-	CASSGLKNEQYF
TRBV9	TRBD2	TRBJ2-7	-	CASSAGREGYEQYF
TRBV13	TRBD1	TRBJ2-7	-	CASSSPDRGTPLSYEQYF
TRBV10-3	-	TRBJ2-1	-	CAIAVAYNEQFF
TRBV29-1	TRBD1	TRBJ2-5	-	CSAGRGLGETQYF
TRBV30	TRBD2	TRBJ2-3	-	CAWRASGSADTQYF